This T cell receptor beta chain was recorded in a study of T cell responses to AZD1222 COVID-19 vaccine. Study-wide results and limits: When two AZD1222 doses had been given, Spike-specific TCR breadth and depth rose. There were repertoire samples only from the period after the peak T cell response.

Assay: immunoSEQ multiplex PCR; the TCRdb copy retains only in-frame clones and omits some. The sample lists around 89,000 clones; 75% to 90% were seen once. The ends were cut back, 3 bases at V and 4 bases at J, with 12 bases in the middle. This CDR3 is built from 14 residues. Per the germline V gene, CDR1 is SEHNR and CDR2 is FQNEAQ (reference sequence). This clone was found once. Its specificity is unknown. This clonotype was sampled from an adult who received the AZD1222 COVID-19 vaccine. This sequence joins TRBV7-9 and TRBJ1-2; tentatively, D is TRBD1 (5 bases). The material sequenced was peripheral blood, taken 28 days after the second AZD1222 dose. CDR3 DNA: TGTGCCAGCAGCTTGGAGACAGTTTTCTATGGCTACACCTTC. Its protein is CASSLETVFYGYTF.